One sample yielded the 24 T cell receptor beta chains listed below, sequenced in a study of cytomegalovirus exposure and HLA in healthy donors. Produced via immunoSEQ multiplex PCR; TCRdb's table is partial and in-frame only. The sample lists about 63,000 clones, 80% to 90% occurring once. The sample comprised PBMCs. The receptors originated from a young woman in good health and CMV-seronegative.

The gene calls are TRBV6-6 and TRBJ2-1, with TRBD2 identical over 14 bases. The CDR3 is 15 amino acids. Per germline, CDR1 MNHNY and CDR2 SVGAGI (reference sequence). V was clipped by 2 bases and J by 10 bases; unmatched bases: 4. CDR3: CASSYGTSGGGEQFF. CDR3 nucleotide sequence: TGTGCCAGCAGTTACGGGACTAGCGGGGGCGGGGAGCAGTTCTTC.

DNA of the CDR3: TGTGCCAGCAGCACCCGACTAGCGATGAACACCGGGGAGCTGTTTTTT. This gives the protein CASSTRLAMNTGELFF. This chain joins TRBV7-6 and TRBJ2-2; 8 positions match TRBD2. V lost 5 bases and J lost 1; bases outside the gene matches: 6. CDR1 SGHVS and CDR2 FNYEAQ come from the germline V gene. The CDR3 extends over 16 amino acids.

This CDR3 reads CASIRLGGSHRGTNYGYTF. In DNA form, the CDR3 reads TGTGCCAGTATTCGTTTGGGGGGATCCCACAGGGGAACCAACTATGGCTACACCTTC. The chain combines TRBV19 with TRBJ1-2; TRBD1 matches at 7 bases. The trim removed 7 bases at V and 2 bases at J, leaving 22 bases unmatched. The germline V gene has CDR1 LNHDA and CDR2 SQIVND (reference sequence). The CDR3 has 19 residues. The full variable domain, rest sourced from reference TRBV19 and TRBJ1-2, is DGGITQSPKYLFRKEGQNVTLSCEQNLNHDAMYWYRQDPGQGLRLIYYSQIVNDFQKGDIAEGYSVSREKKESFPLTVTSAQKNPTAFYLCASIRLGGSHRGTNYGYTFGSGTRLTVV.

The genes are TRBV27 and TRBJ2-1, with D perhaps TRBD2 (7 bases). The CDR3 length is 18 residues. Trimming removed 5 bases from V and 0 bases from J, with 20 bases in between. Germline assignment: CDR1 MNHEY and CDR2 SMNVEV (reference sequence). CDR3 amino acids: CASSPSRRGGSSYNEQFF. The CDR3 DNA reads TGTGCCAGCAGTCCCTCTCGTCGCGGGGGCAGCTCCTACAATGAGCAGTTCTTC.

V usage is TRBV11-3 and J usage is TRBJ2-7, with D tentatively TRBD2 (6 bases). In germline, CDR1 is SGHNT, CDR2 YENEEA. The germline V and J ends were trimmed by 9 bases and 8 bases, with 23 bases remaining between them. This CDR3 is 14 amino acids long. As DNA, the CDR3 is TGTGCCAGTTCCAGGGACTCGACTCTCAGCCAGCAGTACTTC. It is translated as CASSRDSTLSQQYF.

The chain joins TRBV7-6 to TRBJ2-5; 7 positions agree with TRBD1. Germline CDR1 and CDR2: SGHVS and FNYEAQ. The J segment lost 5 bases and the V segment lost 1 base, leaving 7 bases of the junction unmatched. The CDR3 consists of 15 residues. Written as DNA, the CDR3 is TGTGCCAGCAGCTTAGTTGGCAGGGGGTGGGAGACCCAGTACTTC. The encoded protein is CASSLVGRGWETQYF.

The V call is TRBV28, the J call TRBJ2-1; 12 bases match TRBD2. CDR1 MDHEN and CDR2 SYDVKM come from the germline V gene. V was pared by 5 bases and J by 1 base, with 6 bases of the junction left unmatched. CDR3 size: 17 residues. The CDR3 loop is CASSTLAGGPSYNEQFF. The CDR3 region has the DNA TGTGCCAGCAGTACCCTAGCGGGGGGGCCTTCCTACAATGAGCAGTTCTTC.

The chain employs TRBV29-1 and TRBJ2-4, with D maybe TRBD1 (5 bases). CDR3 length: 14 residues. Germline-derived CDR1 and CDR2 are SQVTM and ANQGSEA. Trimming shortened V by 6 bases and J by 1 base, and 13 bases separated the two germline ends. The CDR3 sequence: CSVQQDNAKNIQYF. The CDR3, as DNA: TGCAGCGTACAACAGGACAACGCCAAAAACATTCAGTACTTC. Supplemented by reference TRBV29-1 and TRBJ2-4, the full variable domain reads SAVISQKPSRDICQRGTSLTIQCQVDSQVTMMFWYRQQPGQSLTLIATANQGSEATYESGFVIDKFPISRPNLTFSTLTVSNMSPEDSSIYLCSVQQDNAKNIQYFGAGTRLSVL.

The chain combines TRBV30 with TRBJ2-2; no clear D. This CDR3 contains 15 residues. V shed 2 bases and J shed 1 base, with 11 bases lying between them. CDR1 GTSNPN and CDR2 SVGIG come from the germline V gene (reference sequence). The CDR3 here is CAWSTNPGNTGELFF. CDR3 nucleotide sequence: TGTGCCTGGAGTACCAATCCGGGGAACACCGGGGAGCTGTTTTTT.

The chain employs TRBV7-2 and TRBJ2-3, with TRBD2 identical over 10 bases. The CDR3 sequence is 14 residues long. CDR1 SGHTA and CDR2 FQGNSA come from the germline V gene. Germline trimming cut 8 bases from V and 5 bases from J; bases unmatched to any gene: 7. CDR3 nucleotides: TGTGCCAGCCTCCGGGGACTAGCGAGAGATACGCAGTATTTT. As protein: CASLRGLARDTQYF. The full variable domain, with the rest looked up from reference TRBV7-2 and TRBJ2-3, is GAGVSQSPSNKVTEKGKDVELRCDPISGHTALYWYRQSLGQGLEFLIYFQGNSAPDKSGLPSDRFSAERTGGSVSTLTIQRTQQEDSAVYLCASLRGLARDTQYFGPGTRLTVL.

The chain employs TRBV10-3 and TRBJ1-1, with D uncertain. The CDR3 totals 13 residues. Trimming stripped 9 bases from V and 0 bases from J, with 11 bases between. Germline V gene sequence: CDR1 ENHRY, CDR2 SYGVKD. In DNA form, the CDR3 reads TGTGCCATAAAACCCCAGGTGAACACTGAAGCTTTCTTT. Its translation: CAIKPQVNTEAFF.

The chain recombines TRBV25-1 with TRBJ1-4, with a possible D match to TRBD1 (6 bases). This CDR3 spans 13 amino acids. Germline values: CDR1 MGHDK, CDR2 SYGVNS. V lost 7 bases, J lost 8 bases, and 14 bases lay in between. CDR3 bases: TGTGCCAGCAAACGAGGGGGGGAAGAAAAACTGTTTTTT. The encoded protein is CASKRGGEEKLFF.

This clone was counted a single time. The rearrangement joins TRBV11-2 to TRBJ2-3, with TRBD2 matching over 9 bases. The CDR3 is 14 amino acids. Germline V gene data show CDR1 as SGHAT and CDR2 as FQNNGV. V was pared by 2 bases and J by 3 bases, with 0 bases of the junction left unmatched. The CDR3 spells CASSLSGGTDTQYF. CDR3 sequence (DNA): TGTGCCAGCAGCTTAAGCGGGGGGACAGATACGCAGTATTTT.

DNA of the CDR3: TGCGCCAGCAGCTTGCCACAGGGGGCGGGTGAGCAGTTCTTC. Its translation: CASSLPQGAGEQFF. The genes are TRBV5-1 and TRBJ2-1; TRBD1 matches at 9 bases. Germline lookup yields CDR1 SGHRS and CDR2 YFSETQ. The CDR3 spans 14 residues. V shed 1 base and J 9 bases; nucleotides not matched to a gene: 5.

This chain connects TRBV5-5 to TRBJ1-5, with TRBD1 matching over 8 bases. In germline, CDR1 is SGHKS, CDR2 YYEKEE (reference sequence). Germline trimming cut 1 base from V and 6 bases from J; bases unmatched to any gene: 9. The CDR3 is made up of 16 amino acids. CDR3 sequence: CASSLSFPGGSQPQHF. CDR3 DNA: TGTGCCAGCAGCTTGTCTTTTCCAGGGGGCAGTCAGCCCCAGCATTTT.

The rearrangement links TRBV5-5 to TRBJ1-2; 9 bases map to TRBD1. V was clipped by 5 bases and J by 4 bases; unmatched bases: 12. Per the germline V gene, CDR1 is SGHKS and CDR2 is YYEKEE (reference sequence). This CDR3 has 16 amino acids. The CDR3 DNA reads TGTGCCAGCAGGCGTCCGGGACAGGGCGATTTCTATGGCTACACCTTC. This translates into CASRRPGQGDFYGYTF. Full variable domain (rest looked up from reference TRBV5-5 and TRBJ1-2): DAGVTQSPTHLIKTRGQQVTLRCSPISGHKSVSWYQQVLGQGPQFIFQYYEKEERGRGNFPDRFSARQFPNYSSELNVNALLLGDSALYLCASRRPGQGDFYGYTFGSGTRLTVV.

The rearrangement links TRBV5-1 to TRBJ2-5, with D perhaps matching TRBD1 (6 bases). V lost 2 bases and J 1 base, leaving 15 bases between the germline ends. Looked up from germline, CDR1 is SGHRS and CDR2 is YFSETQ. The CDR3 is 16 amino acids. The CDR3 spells CASSFMTGGGQETQYF. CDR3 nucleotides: TGCGCCAGCAGCTTCATGACTGGGGGCGGCCAAGAGACCCAGTACTTC.

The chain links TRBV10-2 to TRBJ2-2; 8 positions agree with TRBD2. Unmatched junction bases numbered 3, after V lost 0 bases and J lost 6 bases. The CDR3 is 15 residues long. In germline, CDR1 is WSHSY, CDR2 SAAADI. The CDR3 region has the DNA TGCGCCAGCAGTGAGTCAACGGGAGGGGCCGGGGAGCTGTTTTTT. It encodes CASSESTGGAGELFF.

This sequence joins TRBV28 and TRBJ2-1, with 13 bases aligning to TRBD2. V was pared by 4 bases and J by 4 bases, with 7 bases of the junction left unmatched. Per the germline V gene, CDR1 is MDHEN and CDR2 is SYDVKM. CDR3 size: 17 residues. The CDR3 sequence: CASSSRLAGGHYNEQFF. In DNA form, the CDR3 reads TGTGCCAGCAGTTCACGACTAGCGGGAGGCCATTACAATGAGCAGTTCTTC.

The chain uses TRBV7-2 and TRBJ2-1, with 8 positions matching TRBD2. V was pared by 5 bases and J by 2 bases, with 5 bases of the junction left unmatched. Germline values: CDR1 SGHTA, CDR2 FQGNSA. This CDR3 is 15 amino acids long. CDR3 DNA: TGTGCCAGCAGCCCCACTAGCGGTACCTACAATGAGCAGTTCTTC. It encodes CASSPTSGTYNEQFF.

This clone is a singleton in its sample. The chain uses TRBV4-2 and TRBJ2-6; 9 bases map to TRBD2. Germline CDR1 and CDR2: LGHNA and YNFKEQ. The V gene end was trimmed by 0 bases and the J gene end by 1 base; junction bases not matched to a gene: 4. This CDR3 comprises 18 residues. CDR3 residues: CASSQDQAGGSGANVLTF. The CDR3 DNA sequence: TGTGCCAGCAGCCAAGATCAAGCGGGGGGTTCTGGGGCCAACGTCCTGACTTTC.

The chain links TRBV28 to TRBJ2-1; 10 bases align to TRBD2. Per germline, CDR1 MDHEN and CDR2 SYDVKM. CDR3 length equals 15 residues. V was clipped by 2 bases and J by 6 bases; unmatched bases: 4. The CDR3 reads CASSLIAGGFNEQFF. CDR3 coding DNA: TGTGCCAGCAGTTTAATAGCGGGGGGATTCAATGAGCAGTTCTTC.

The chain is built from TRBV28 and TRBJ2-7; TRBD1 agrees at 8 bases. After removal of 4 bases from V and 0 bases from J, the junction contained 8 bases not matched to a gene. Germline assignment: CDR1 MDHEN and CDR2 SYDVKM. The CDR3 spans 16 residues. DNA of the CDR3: TGTGCCAGCAGTTCACCTGGACAGGGAAGCTCCTACGAGCAGTACTTC. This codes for CASSSPGQGSSYEQYF.

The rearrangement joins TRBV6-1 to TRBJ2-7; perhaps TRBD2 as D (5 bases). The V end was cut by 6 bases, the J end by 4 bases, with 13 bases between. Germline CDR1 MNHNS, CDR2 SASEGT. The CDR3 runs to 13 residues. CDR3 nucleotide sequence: TGTGCCAGCAGCTATCCCCCGGGGTACGAGCAGTACTTC. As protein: CASSYPPGYEQYF.